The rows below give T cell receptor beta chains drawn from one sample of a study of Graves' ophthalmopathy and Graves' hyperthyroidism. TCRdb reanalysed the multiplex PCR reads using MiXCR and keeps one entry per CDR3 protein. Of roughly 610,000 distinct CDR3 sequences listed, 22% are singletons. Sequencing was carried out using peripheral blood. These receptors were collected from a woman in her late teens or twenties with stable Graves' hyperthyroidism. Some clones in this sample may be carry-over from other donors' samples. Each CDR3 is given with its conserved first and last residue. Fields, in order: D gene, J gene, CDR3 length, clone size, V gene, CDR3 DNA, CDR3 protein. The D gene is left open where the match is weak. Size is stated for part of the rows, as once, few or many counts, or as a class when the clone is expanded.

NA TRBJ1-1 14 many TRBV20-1 TGCAGTGTACCGCGGACAGCTGTGAACACTGAAGCTTTCTTT CSVPRTAVNTEAFF
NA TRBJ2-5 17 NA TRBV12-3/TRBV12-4 TGTGCCAGCAGGCCTGCCTACCGTGGGCAGTGGTTGAAGACCCAGTACTTC CASRPAYRGQWLKTQYF
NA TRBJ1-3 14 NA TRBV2 TGTGCCAGCAGTGAGAGCAACTCTGGAAACACCATATATTTT CASSESNSGNTIYF
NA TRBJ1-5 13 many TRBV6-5 TGTGCCAGCAGTTATCTCCCCTATCAGCCCCAGCATTTT CASSYLPYQPQHF
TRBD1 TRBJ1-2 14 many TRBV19 TGTGCCAGTAGTTCCCCGACAGGGCGTTATGGCTACACCTTC CASSSPTGRYGYTF
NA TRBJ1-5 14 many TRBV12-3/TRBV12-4 TGTGCCAGCAGTTTATTCAGGGACGATCAGCCCCAGCATTTT CASSLFRDDQPQHF
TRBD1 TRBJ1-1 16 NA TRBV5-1 TGCGCCAGCAGCAGTAGACAGGGAAGGTTGAACACTGAAGCTTTCTTT CASSSRQGRLNTEAFF
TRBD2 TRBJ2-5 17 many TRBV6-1 TGTGCCAGCAGTGAAGCGTACAGCGGGGGCCGGAAAGAGACCCAGTACTTC CASSEAYSGGRKETQYF
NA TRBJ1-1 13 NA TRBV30 TGTGCCTGGGCCCGGACCGAGAACACTGAAGCTTTCTTT CAWARTENTEAFF
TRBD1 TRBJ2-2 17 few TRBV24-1 TGTGCCACCAGTGATATCCCCGGGACAGGGAACACCGGGGAGCTGTTTTTT CATSDIPGTGNTGELFF
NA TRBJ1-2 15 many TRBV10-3 TGTGCCATCAGTGAGACCCCCTTACCTAACTATGGCTACACCTTC CAISETPLPNYGYTF
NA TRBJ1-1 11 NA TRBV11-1 TGTGCCAGCAGCCCCAGGGAGGGGGCTTTCTTT CASSPREGAFF
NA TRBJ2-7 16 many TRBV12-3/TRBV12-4 TGTGCCAGCAGCTCCCTCGGGGGTCCCGGGGCCTACGAGCAGTACTTC CASSSLGGPGAYEQYF
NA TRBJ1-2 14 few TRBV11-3 TGTGCCAGCAGCTTAGATCTCCAGAGCTATGGTTACACCTTC CASSLDLQSYGYTF
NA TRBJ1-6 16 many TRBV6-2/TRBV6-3 TGTGCCAGCAGTTACATCACACCAGGCGGGAATTCACCCCTCCACTTT CASSYITPGGNSPLHF
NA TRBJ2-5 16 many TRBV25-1 TGTGCCAGCAGTGATCCCCCCCCGGCGGGGGCCGAGACCCAGTACTTC CASSDPPPAGAETQYF
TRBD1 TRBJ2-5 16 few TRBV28 TGTGCCAGCAGTCCGCACCAGGGACAGGGACAAGAGACCCAGTACTTC CASSPHQGQGQETQYF
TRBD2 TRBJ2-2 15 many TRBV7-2 TGTGCCAGCAGCTTGCTAGCGGGGCCTGAAGGGGAGCTGTTTTTT CASSLLAGPEGELFF
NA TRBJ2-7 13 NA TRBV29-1 TGCAGCCTACGGGACACAGTGACCTACGAGCAGTACTTC CSLRDTVTYEQYF
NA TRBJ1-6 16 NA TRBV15 TGTGCCACCAGCAGAGAAATCGACGGGGCCGGGTTTCCCCTCCACTTT CATSREIDGAGFPLHF
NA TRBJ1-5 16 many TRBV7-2 TGTGCCAGCAGCGAAAGCGGGGTAGCAACAGGTCAGCCCCAGCATTTT CASSESGVATGQPQHF
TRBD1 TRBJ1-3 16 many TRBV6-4 TGTGCCAGCGAAGCGGCGGGGACAGCGACTGGAAACACCATATATTTT CASEAAGTATGNTIYF
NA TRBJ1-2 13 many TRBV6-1 TGTGCCAGCAGGAAAACAGGGCTCTATGGCTACACCTTC CASRKTGLYGYTF
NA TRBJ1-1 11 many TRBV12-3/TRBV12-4 TGTGCCAGCAGAGACGGCACTGAAGCTTTCTTT CASRDGTEAFF
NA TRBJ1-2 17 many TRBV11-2 TGTGCCAGCAGCTTCAGGCCAGGTTTCCGAGCTAACTATGGCTACACCTTC CASSFRPGFRANYGYTF
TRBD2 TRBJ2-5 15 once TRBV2 TGTGCCAGCAGTGCGGCGCTAGCGGGAGTAGAGACCCAGTACTTC CASSAALAGVETQYF
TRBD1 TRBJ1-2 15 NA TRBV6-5 TGTGCCAGCAGTTCACCGGGACAGGGGGATAATGGCTACACCTTC CASSSPGQGDNGYTF
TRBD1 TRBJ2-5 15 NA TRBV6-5 TGTGCCAGCAGCTTAGGGGGACAGCTTCGGGAGACCCAGTACTTC CASSLGGQLRETQYF
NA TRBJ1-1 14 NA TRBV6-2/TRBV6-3 TGTGCCAGCAGCCAAACGAGATGGGACACTGAAGCTTTCTTT CASSQTRWDTEAFF